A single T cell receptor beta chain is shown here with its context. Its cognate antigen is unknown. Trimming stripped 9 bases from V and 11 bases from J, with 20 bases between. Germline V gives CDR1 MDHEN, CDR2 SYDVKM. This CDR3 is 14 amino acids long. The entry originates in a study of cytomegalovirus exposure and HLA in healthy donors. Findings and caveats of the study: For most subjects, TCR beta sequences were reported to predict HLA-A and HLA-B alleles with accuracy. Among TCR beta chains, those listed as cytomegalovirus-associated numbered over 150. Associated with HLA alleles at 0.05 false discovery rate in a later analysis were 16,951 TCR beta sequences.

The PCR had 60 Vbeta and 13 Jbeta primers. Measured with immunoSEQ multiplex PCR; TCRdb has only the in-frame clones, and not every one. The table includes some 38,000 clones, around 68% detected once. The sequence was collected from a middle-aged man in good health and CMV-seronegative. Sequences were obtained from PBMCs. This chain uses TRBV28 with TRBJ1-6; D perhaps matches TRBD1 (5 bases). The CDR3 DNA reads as TGTGCCAGTATGGGGGGGACTGATGTGACACCCCTCCACTTT. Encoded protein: CASMGGTDVTPLHF.